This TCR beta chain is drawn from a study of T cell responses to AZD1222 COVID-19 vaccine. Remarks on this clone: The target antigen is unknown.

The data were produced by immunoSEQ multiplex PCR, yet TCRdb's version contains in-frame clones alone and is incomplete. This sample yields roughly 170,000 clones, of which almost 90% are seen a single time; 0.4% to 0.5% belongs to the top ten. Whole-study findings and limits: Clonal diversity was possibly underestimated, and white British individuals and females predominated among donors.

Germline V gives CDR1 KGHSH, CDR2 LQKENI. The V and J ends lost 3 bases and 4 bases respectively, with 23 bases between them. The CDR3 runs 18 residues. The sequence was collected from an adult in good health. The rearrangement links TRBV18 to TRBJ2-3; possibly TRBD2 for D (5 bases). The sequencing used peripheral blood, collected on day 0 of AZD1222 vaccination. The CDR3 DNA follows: TGTGCCAGCTCACCCCCCCTAGGACTCAACGATGTCCCAGATACGCAGTATTTT. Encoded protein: CASSPPLGLNDVPDTQYF.